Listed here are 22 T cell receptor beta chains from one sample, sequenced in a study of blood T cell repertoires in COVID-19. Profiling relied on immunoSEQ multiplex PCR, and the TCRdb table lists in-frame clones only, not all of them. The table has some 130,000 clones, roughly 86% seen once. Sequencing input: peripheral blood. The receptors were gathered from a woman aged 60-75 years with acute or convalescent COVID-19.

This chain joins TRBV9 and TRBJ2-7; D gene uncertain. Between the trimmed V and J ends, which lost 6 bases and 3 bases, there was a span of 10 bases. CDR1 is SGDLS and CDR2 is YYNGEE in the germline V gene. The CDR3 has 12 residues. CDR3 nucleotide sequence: TGTGCCAGCATCTACAGTAACTACGAGCAGTACGTC. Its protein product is CASIYSNYEQYV.

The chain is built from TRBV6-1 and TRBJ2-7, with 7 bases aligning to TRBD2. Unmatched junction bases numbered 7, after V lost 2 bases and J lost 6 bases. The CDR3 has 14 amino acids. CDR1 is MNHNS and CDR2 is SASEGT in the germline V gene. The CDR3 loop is CASSEFGRTSEQYV. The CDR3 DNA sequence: TGTGCCAGCAGTGAATTCGGGAGGACCTCCGAGCAGTACGTC.

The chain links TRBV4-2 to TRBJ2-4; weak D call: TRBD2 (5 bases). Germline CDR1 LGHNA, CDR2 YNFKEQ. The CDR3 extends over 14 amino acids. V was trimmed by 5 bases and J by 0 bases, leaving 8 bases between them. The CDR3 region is CASSYGLAKNIQYF. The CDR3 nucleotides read TGTGCCAGCAGCTACGGACTAGCCAAAAACATTCAGTACTTC.

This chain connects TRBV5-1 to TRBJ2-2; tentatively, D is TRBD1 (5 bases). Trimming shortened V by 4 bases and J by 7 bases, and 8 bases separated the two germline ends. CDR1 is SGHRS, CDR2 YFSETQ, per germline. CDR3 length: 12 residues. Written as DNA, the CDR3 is TGCGCCAGCAGCCAAGGGGTCGGGGAGCTGTTTTTT. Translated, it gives CASSQGVGELFF.

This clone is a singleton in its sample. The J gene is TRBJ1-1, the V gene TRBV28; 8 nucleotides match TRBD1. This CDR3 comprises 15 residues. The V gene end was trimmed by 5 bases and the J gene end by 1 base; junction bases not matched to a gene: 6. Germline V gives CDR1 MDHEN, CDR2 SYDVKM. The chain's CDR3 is CASSVPGGANTEAFF. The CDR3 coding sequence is TGTGCCAGCAGTGTCCCAGGGGGCGCGAACACTGAAGCTTTCTTT.

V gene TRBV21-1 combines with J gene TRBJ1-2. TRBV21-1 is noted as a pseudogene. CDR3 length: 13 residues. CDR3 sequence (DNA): TGTGCCAGCAGCCCGCGGGACGGAAATGGCTACACCTTC. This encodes CASSPRDGNGYTF.

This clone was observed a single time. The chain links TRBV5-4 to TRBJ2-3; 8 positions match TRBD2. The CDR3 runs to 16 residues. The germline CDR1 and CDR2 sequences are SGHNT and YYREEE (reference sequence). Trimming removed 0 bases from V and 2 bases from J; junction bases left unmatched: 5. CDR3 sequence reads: CASSLAGREATDTQYF. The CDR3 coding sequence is TGTGCCAGCAGCTTGGCCGGGCGGGAGGCCACAGATACGCAGTATTTT. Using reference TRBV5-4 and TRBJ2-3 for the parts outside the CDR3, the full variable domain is ETGVTQSPTHLIKTRGQQVTLRCSSQSGHNTVSWYQQALGQGPQFIFQYYREEENGRGNFPPRFSGLQFPNYSSELNVNALELDDSALYLCASSLAGREATDTQYFGPGTRLTVL.

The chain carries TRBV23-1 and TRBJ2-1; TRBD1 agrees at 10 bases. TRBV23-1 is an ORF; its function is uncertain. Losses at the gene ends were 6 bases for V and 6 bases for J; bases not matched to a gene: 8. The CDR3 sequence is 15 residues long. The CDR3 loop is CASRPPGQGSNEQFF. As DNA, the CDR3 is TGCGCCAGCAGGCCACCGGGACAGGGGTCCAATGAGCAGTTCTTC.

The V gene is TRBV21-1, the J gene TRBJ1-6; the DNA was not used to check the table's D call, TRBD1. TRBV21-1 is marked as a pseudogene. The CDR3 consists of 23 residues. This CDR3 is CASSDTGPTASSRPLPRNSPLHF. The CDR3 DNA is TGTGCCAGCAGCGACACAGGGCCGACCGCTTCTTCTAGACCCCTTCCGAGGAATTCACCCCTCCACTTT.

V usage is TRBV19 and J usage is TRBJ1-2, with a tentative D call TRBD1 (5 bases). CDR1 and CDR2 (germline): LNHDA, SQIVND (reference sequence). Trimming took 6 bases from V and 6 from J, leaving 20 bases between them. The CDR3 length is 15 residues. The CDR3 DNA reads TGTGCCAGTAGCCAACGATCTCAGGGTTTTGATGGCTACACCTTC. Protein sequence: CASSQRSQGFDGYTF.

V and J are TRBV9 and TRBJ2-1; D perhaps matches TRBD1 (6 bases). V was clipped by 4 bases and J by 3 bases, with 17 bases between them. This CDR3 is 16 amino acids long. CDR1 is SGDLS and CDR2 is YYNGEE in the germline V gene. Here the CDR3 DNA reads TGTGCCAGCAGCCCGCAGGGGTGGGGGAGCTACAATGAGCAGTTCTTC. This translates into CASSPQGWGSYNEQFF.

The CDR3 nucleotides are TGTGCCAGCAGCGTACAGGGAAGAGGCACTGAAGCTTTCTTT. Amino acids: CASSVQGRGTEAFF. The J gene is TRBJ1-1, the V gene TRBV9; weak D call: TRBD1 (5 bases). The V end was cut by 1 base, the J end by 4 bases, with 11 bases between. The CDR3 contains 14 residues. Per germline, CDR1 SGDLS and CDR2 YYNGEE.

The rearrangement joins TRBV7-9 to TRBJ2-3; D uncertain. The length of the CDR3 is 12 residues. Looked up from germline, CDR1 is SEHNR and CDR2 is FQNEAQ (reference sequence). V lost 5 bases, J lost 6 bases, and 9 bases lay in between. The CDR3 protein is CASSPEEDTQYF. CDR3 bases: TGTGCCAGCAGCCCCGAAGAGGATACGCAGTATTTT.

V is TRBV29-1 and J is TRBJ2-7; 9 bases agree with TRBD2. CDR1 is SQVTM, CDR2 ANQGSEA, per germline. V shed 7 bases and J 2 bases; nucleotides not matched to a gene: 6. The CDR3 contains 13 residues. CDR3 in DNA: TGCAGCGCCGTAGCGGGGGCGACCTACGAGCAGTACTTC. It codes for CSAVAGATYEQYF.

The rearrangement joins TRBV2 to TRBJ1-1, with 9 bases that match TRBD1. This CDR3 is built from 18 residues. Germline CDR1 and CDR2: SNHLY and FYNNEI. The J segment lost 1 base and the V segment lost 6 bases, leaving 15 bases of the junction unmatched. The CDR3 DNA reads TGTGCCAGCAGGGGGGCTTGGGGACAGGGAGAAGGGAACACTGAAGCTTTCTTT. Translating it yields CASRGAWGQGEGNTEAFF.

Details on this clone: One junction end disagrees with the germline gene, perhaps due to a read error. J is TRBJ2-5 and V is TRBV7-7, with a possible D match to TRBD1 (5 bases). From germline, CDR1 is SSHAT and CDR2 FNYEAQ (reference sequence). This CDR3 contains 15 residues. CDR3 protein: CASSLDPGLGETQYF. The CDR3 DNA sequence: TGTGCTAGCAGCTTAGATCCAGGGTTGGGGGAGACCCAGTACTTC.

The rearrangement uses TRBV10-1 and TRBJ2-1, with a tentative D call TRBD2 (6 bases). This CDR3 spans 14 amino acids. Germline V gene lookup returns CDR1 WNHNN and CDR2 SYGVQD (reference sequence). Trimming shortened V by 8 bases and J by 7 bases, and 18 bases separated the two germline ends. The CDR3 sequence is CASGGSPGSNEQFF. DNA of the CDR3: TGCGCCAGCGGGGGGTCCCCGGGAAGTAATGAGCAGTTCTTC.

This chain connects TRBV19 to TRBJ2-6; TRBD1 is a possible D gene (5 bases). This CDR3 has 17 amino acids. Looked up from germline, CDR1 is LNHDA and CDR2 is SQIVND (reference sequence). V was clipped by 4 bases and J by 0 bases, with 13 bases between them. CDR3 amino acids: CASSTPTVHSGANVLTF. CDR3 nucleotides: TGTGCCAGTAGTACCCCGACAGTTCACTCTGGGGCCAACGTCCTGACTTTC.

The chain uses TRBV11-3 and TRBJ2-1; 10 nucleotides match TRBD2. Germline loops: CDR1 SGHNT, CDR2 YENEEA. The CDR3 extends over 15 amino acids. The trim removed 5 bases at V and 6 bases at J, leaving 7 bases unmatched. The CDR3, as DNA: TGTGCCAGCAGCGCCGGAGCGGGAGGGTTCAATGAGCAGTTCTTC. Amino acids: CASSAGAGGFNEQFF.

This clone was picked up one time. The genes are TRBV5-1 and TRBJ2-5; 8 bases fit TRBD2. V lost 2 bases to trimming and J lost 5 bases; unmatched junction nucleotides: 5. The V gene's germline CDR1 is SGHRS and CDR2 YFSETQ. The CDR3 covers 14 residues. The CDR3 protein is CASSLAGVRETQYF. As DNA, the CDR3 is TGCGCCAGCAGCTTAGCGGGAGTGCGGGAGACCCAGTACTTC.

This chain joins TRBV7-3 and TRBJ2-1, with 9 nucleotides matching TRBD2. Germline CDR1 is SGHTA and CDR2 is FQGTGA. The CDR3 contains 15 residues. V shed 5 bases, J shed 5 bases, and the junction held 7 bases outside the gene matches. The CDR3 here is CASSPGLALDNEQFF. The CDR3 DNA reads TGTGCCAGCAGCCCCGGACTAGCGTTGGACAATGAGCAGTTCTTC.

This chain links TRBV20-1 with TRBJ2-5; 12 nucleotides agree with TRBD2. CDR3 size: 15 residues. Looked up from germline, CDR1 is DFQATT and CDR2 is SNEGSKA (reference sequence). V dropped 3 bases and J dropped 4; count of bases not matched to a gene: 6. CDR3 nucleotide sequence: TGCAGTGCTAGTCTACTAGCGGGAGGTTTAGAGACCCAGTACTTC. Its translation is CSASLLAGGLETQYF.